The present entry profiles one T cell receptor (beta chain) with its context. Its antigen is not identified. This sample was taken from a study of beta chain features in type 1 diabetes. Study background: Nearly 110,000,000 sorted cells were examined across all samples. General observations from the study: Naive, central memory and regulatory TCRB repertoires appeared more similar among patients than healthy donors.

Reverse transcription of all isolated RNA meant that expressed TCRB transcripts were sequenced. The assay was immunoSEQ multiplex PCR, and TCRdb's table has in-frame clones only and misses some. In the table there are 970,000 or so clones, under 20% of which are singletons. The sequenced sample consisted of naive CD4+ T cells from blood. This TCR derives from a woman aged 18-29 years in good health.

CDR3 DNA sequence: TGTGCCATCAGTGAGGTCGTCGCGGCAGATACGCAGTATTTT. It codes for CAISEVVAADTQYF. The chain joins TRBV10-3 to TRBJ2-3, with no clear D. Germline loops: CDR1 ENHRY, CDR2 SYGVKD. The germline V and J ends were trimmed by 2 bases and 4 bases, with 10 bases remaining between them. The CDR3 runs to 14 residues.